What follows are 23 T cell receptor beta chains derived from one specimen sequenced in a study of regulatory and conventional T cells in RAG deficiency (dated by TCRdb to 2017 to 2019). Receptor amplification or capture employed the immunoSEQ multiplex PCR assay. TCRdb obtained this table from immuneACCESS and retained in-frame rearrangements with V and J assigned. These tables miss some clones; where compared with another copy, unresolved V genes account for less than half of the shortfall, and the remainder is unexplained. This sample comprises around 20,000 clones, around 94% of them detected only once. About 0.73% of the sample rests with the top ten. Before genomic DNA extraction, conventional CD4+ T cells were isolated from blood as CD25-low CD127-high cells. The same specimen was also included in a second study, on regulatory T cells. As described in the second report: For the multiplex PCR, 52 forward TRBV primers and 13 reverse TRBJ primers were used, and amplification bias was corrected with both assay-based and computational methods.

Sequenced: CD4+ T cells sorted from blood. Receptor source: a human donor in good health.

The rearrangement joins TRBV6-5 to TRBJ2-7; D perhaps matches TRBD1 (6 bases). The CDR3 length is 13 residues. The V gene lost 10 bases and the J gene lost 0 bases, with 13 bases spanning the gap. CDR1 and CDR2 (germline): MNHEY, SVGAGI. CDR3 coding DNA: TGTGCCACCTGGGACATCAGCTCCTACGAGCAGTACTTC. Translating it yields CATWDISSYEQYF.

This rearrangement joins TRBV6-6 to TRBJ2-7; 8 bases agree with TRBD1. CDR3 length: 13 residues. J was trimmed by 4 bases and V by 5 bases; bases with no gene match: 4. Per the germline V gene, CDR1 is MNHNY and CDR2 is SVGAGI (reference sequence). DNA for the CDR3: TGTGCCAGCAGTAACCGGGACAGGTACGAGCAGTACTTC. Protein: CASSNRDRYEQYF.

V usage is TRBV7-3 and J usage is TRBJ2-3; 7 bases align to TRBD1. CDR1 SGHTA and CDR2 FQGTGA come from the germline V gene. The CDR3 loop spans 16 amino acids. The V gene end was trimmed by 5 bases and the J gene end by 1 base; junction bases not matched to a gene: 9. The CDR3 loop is CASSPKTGKGTDTQYF. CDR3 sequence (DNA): TGTGCCAGCAGCCCAAAGACAGGGAAGGGCACAGATACGCAGTATTTT.

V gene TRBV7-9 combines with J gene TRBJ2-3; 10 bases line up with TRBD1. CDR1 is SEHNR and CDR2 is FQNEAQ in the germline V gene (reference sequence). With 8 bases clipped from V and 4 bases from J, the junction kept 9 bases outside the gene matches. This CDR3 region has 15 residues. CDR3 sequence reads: CASGTGTGDADTQYF. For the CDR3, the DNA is TGTGCCAGCGGTACCGGGACAGGGGATGCAGATACGCAGTATTTT.

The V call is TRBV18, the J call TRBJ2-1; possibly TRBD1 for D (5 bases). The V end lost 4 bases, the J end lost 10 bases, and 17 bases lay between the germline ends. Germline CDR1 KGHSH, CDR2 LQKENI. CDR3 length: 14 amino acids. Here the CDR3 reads CASSLTTYSGEQFF. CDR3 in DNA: TGTGCCAGCTCACTTACCACCTATTCAGGGGAGCAGTTCTTC.

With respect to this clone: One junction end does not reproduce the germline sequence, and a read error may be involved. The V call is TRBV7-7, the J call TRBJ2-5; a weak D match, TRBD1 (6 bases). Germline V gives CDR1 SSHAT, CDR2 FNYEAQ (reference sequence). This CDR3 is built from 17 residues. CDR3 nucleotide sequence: TGTGCTAGCAGCTTCGGTGTAGGGGGAAGTAAGGGTGAGACCCAGTACTTC. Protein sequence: CASSFGVGGSKGETQYF. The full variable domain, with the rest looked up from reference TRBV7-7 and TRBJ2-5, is GAGVSQSPRYKVTKRGQDVTLRCDPISSHATLYWYQQALGQGPEFLTYFNYEAQPDKSGLPSDRFSAERPEGSISTLTIQRTEQRDSAMYRCASSFGVGGSKGETQYFGPGTRLLVL.

CDR3 DNA sequence: TGTGCCAGCAGTTATGGGACAGGATATTCACCCCTCCACTTT. Its translation is CASSYGTGYSPLHF. The rearrangement uses TRBV6-5 and TRBJ1-6; TRBD1 aligns across 8 bases. Unmatched junction bases numbered 3, after V lost 3 bases and J lost 8 bases. The germline CDR1 and CDR2 sequences are MNHEY and SVGAGI. The CDR3 has 14 residues.

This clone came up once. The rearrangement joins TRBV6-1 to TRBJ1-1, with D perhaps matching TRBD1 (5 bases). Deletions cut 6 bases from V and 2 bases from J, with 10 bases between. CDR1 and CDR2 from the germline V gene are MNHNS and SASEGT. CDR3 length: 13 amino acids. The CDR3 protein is CASSLGGNTEAFF. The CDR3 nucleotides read TGTGCCAGCAGCCTTGGGGGAAACACTGAAGCTTTCTTT.

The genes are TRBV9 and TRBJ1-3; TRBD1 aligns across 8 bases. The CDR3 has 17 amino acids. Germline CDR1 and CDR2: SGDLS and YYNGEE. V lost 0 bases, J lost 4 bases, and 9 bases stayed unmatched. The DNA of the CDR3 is TGTGCCAGCAGCGTAGTCCCAGGGGGCCCTCGGGGAAACACCATATATTTT. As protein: CASSVVPGGPRGNTIYF.

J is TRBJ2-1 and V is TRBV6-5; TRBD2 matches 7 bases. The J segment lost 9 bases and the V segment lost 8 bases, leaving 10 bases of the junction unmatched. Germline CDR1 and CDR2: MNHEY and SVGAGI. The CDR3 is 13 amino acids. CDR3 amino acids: CASVIAGGTEQFF. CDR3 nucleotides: TGTGCCAGCGTAATAGCGGGCGGGACTGAGCAGTTCTTC.

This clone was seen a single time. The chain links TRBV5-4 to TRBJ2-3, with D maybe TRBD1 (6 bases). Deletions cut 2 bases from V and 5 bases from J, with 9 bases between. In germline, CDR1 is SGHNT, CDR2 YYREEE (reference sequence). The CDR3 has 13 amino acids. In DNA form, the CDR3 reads TGTGCCAGCAGCTTCTCAGGGGAAGATACGCAGTATTTT. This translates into CASSFSGEDTQYF.

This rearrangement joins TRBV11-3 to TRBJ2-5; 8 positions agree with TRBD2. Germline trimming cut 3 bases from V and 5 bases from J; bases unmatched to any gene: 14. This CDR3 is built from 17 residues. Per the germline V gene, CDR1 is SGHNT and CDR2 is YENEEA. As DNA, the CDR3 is TGTGCCAGCAGCTTCGTCCGACAGCGGGAGCCGAAGGAGACCCAGTACTTC. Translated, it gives CASSFVRQREPKETQYF.

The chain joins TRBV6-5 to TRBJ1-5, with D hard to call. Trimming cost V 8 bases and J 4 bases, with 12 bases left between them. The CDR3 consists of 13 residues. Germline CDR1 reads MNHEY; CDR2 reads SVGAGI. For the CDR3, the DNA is TGTGCCAGCGCGTGGGAGACAAATCAGCCCCAGCATTTT. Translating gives CASAWETNQPQHF.

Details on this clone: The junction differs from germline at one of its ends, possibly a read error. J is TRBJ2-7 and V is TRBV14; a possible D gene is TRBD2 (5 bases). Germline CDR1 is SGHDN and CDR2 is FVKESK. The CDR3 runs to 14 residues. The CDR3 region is CPKFPGINSYEQYF. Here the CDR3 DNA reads TGCCCCAAATTTCCGGGGATAAACTCCTACGAGCAGTACTTC.

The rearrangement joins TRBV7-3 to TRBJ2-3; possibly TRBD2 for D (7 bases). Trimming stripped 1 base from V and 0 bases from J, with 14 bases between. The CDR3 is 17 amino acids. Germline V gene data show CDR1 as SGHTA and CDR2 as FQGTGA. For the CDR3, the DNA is TGTGCCAGCAGCTTAATGGGCGGGGGACAAAGCACAGATACGCAGTATTTT. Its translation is CASSLMGGGQSTDTQYF.

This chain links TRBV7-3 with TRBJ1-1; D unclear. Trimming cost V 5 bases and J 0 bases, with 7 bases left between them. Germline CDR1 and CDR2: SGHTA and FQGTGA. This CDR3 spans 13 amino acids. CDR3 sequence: CASSPFVNTEAFF. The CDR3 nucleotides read TGTGCCAGCAGCCCCTTTGTGAACACTGAAGCTTTCTTT.

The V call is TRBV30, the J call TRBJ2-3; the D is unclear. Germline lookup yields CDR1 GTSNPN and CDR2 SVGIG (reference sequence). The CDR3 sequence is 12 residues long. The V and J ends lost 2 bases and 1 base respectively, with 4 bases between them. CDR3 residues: CAWSRGTDTQYF. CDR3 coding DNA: TGTGCCTGGAGTCGGGGCACAGATACGCAGTATTTT.

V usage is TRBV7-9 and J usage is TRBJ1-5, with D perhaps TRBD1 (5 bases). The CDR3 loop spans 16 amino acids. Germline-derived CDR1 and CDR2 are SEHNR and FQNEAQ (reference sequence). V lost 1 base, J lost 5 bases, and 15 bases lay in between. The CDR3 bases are TGTGCCAGCAGCTTAGAGGGGCAGGGACGATATCAGCCCCAGCATTTT. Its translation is CASSLEGQGRYQPQHF.

The DNA for the CDR3 is TGTGCCAGCAGCCAGGGACTAGCGAATACGCAGTATTTT. It specifies CASSQGLANTQYF. This chain uses TRBV14 with TRBJ2-3, with TRBD2 identical over 10 bases. This CDR3 is 13 amino acids long. Per germline, CDR1 SGHDN and CDR2 FVKESK. J lost 7 bases, V lost 3 bases, and 1 base had no gene match.

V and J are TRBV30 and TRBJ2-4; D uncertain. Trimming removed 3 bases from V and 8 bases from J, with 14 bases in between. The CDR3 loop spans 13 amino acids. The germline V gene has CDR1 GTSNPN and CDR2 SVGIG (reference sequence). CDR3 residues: CAWSRGSEDIQYF. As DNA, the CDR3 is TGTGCCTGGAGCCGTGGGTCCGAGGACATTCAGTACTTC.

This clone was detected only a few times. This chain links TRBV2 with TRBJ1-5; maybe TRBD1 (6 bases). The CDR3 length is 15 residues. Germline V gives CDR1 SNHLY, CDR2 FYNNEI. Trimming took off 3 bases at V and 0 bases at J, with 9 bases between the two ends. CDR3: CASSDQGNSNQPQHF. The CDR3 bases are TGTGCCAGCAGTGACCAGGGGAATAGCAATCAGCCCCAGCATTTT. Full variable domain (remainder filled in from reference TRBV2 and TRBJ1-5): EPEVTQTPSHQVTQMGQEVILRCVPISNHLYFYWYRQILGQKVEFLVSFYNNEISEKSEIFDDQFSVERPDGSNFTLKIRSTKLEDSAMYFCASSDQGNSNQPQHFGDGTRLSIL.

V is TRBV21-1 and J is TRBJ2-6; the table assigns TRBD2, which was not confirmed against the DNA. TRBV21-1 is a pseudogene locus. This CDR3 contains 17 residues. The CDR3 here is CASSKVTTNSGANVLTF. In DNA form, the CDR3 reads TGTGCCAGCAGCAAAGTGACGACTAACTCTGGGGCCAACGTCCTGACTTTC.

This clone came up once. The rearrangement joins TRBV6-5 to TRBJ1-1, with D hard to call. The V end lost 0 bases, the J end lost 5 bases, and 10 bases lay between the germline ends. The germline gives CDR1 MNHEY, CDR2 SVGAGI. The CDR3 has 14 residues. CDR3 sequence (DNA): TGTGCCAGCAGTTACTCGGGAGGACGGACTGAAGCTTTCTTT. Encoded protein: CASSYSGGRTEAFF.